This is a list of T cell receptor beta chains from one sample in a study of T cells in narcolepsy. The assay was immunoSEQ multiplex PCR, and TCRdb's table has in-frame clones only and misses some. The sample holds about 30,000 clones, around 83% seen once. The sequenced material came from CD45RA- memory CD4+ T cells from PBMCs. The receptors originated from a human donor with narcolepsy. CDR3s include the opening cysteine and the closing phenylalanine or tryptophan. The order of the fields is J gene, clone size, V gene, D gene, CDR3 DNA, CDR3 protein. D genes are given only for firm matches. The size entry is marked missing in some rows and otherwise reads once, few, many or a size class.

TRBJ1-5,-,TRBV10-1,-,TGCGCCAGCAGTGGATCGACGGGGTTGAGCAATCAGCCCCAGCATTTT,CASSGSTGLSNQPQHF
TRBJ1-1,-,TRBV11-2,-,TGTGCCAGCAGCTTGAATAGGGGTGAAGCTTTCTTT,CASSLNRGEAFF
TRBJ2-3,-,TRBV7-3,TRBD2,TGTGCCAGCAGCTTATACGGCGGGGGTACAGATACGCAGTATTTT,CASSLYGGGTDTQYF
TRBJ1-2,once,TRBV13,TRBD1,TGTGCCAGCAGGATAGGGGGCCAGGGTGGCTACACCTTC,CASRIGGQGGYTF
TRBJ1-2,-,TRBV6-1,-,TGTGCCAGCAGTGTACCCCTTGGTGGCTACACCTTC,CASSVPLGGYTF
TRBJ1-2,-,TRBV4-3,-,TGCGCCAGCAGCCAAGATCCCGGCGACAGCTCGGGCTATGGCTACACCTTC,CASSQDPGDSSGYGYTF
TRBJ2-5,-,TRBV9,-,TGTGCCAGCAGCCACAAACAGGGTAGGGTAGAGACCCAGTACTTC,CASSHKQGRVETQYF
TRBJ2-5,-,TRBV25-1,TRBD1,TGTGCCAGCAGCGACCTGGGACAGAGGGAGACCCAGTACTTC,CASSDLGQRETQYF
TRBJ2-7,-,TRBV13,-,TGTGCCAGCAGACACACAGGGAGTGGGAGGACCTACGAGCAGTACTTC,CASRHTGSGRTYEQYF
TRBJ1-2,-,TRBV14,-,TGTGCCAGCAGCCCGTGGGGTGGCAGGGATTTCTATGGCTACACCTTC,CASSPWGGRDFYGYTF
TRBJ2-5,-,TRBV5-5,-,TGTGCCAGCTCACCGGGAGCACAAGAGACCCAGTACTTC,CASSPGAQETQYF
TRBJ2-1,-,TRBV30,TRBD2,TGTGCCTGGAGTCTGACTAGCGGGGGGAAAGGTGAGCAGTTCTTC,CAWSLTSGGKGEQFF
TRBJ2-5,-,TRBV5-4,-,TGTGCCAGCAGCTTGGATGAGACCCAGTACTTC,CASSLDETQYF
TRBJ1-3,-,TRBV6-5,TRBD1,TGTGCCAGCAGTGCAGGACAGGAGGGAAACACCATATATTTT,CASSAGQEGNTIYF
TRBJ2-5,-,TRBV27,TRBD1,TGTGCCAGCAGTTTTCACCGGGACAGAGAGACCCAGTACTTC,CASSFHRDRETQYF
TRBJ2-6,-,TRBV19,TRBD1,TGTGCCAGTAACAGGGGGTCTGGGGCCAACGTCCTGACTTTC,CASNRGSGANVLTF
TRBJ1-2,-,TRBV2,-,TGTGCCAGCAGTGAAGCTAGGAGGGGCAGTTATGGCTACACCTTC,CASSEARRGSYGYTF
TRBJ1-1,-,TRBV7-5,-,TGTGTCAGAAGCTTAGGAGGCAGACAGGGGGCAATGGACACTGAAGCTTTCTTT,CVRSLGGRQGAMDTEAFF
TRBJ2-3,-,TRBV4-2,-,TGTGCCAGCAGCCAAGGTGGGGGGCCTAGCACAGATACGCAGTATTTT,CASSQGGGPSTDTQYF
TRBJ1-5,-,TRBV2,-,TGTGCCAGCAGCTCCAACTTAAATCAGCCCCAGCATTTT,CASSSNLNQPQHF
TRBJ1-4,once,TRBV30,-,TGTGCCTGGACCGAGAGGGAAAAACTGTTTTTT,CAWTEREKLFF
TRBJ1-1,-,TRBV5-1,-,TGCGCCAGCAGCTTCCTCGTCGACGGGGGCACTGAAGCTTTCTTT,CASSFLVDGGTEAFF
TRBJ1-5,-,TRBV6-5,-,TGTGCCAGCAGAGTCAAAAATCAGCCCCAGCATTTT,CASRVKNQPQHF
TRBJ1-2,-,TRBV7-3,-,TGTGCCAGCAGTTTACAGGTTGGGGATGGCTACACCTTC,CASSLQVGDGYTF
TRBJ2-1,-,TRBV25-1,TRBD2,TGTGCCAGCAGTGCGGTAGCGGGGTTGGGGAATGAGCAGTTCTTC,CASSAVAGLGNEQFF
TRBJ2-5,-,TRBV6-1,TRBD2,TGTGCCAGCAGTGGAGAGCGGGGGGGCCCCGAGACCCAGTACTTC,CASSGERGGPETQYF
TRBJ1-2,-,TRBV7-2,-,TGTGCCAGCAGCCCATATGGGCAGTCTCATGGCTACACCTTC,CASSPYGQSHGYTF
TRBJ1-3,-,TRBV5-1,-,TGCGCCAGCAGCTCCACAGGGTTGGGAAACACCATATATTTT,CASSSTGLGNTIYF
TRBJ1-1,-,TRBV18,-,TGTGCCAGCTCACCGGGACACTTATGGGCTGAAGCTTTCTTT,CASSPGHLWAEAFF
TRBJ1-5,-,TRBV6-5,TRBD1,TGTGCCAGCAGAACAGGGGGCTTGAGCAATCAGCCCCAGCATTTT,CASRTGGLSNQPQHF
TRBJ2-2,-,TRBV2,TRBD1,TGTGCCAGCAGGGGACAGGAGCCGAACACCGGGGAGCTGTTTTTT,CASRGQEPNTGELFF
TRBJ1-6,few,TRBV18,-,TGTGCCAGCTCAGCCACGAGGGGAGGTGCACCCCTCCACTTT,CASSATRGGAPLHF
TRBJ1-2,-,TRBV5-1,TRBD1,TGCGCCAGCAGCTCTAGGGGGCTCGATGGCTACACCTTC,CASSSRGLDGYTF
TRBJ1-2,-,TRBV30,TRBD1,TGTGCCTGGCAACCGACGGGACAGGGATTGCGTGGCTACACCTTC,CAWQPTGQGLRGYTF
TRBJ2-7,once,TRBV7-2,TRBD1,TGTGCCAGCAGGACAGGGGGTTCCTACGAGCAGTACTTC,CASRTGGSYEQYF
TRBJ2-5,-,TRBV12-5,-,TGTGCTAGTGGTTTGGGACAGCAAGTGGAGACCCAGTACTTC,CASGLGQQVETQYF
TRBJ2-1,-,TRBV5-1,TRBD1,TGCGCCAGCAGCTTGGCCGACAGGGTTCGGTACAATGAGCAGTTCTTC,CASSLADRVRYNEQFF
TRBJ1-3,-,TRBV5-1,-,TGCGCCAGCAGCTTGGCCTCACCGAACTCTGGAAACACCATATATTTT,CASSLASPNSGNTIYF
TRBJ1-2,-,TRBV28,-,TGTGCCAGCAGTTTGACGGCCTATGGCTACACCTTC,CASSLTAYGYTF
TRBJ1-1,once,TRBV6-6,TRBD1,TGTGCCAGCAGTTATCACGGACAGGCCGAAGCTTTCTTT,CASSYHGQAEAFF
TRBJ1-4,-,TRBV6-1,-,TGTGCCAGCAGGACAGTAGGACAATACGAAAAACTGTTTTTT,CASRTVGQYEKLFF
TRBJ2-5,-,TRBV7-2,TRBD2,TGTGCCAGCAGCTCTAGCGGGGGGGCCGAGGAGACCCAGTACTTC,CASSSSGGAEETQYF
TRBJ2-2,-,TRBV18,TRBD2,TGTGCCAGCTCACCCCCTAGCGGGGCGAACACCGGGGAGCTGTTTTTT,CASSPPSGANTGELFF
TRBJ2-3,-,TRBV6-1,-,TGTGCCAGCAGTGGAGCCGGGACTGGCAGCACAGATACGCAGTATTTT,CASSGAGTGSTDTQYF
TRBJ2-5,-,TRBV2,-,TGTGCCAGCAGCCAAAACCTGGGGGAGACCCAGTACTTC,CASSQNLGETQYF
TRBJ1-1,-,TRBV6-5,-,TGTGCCAGCAGTCTCTCAGGGTCTATAGCTGAAGCTTTCTTT,CASSLSGSIAEAFF
TRBJ1-2,-,TRBV5-1,-,TGCGCCAGCAGCTTGTGGGACTCCCTCAACCATGGCTACACCTTC,CASSLWDSLNHGYTF
TRBJ2-7,-,TRBV6-1,-,TGTGCCAGCAGTGAACTATCGGGGTTCCACGAGCAGTACTTC,CASSELSGFHEQYF
TRBJ2-5,-,TRBV7-2,TRBD1,TGTGCCAGCCTGGGACAGCGCGGGGAGACCCAGTACTTC,CASLGQRGETQYF
TRBJ1-3,-,TRBV14,TRBD1,TGTGCCAGCAGCCGTCAGGGGGGTCTCGGCAACACCATATATTTT,CASSRQGGLGNTIYF
TRBJ1-2,once,TRBV5-6,-,TGTGCCAGCAGCCCACGACAGTATGGCTACACCTTC,CASSPRQYGYTF
TRBJ1-1,-,TRBV6-5,-,TGTGCCAGCAGTAAGCGGGAGAACACTGAAGCTTTCTTT,CASSKRENTEAFF
TRBJ2-7,few,TRBV19,TRBD1,TGTGCCAGTAGTATGGGACAGGTCGGCTCCTACGAGCAGTACTTC,CASSMGQVGSYEQYF
TRBJ2-7,few,TRBV6-7,-,TGTGCCCGCCGCGGGCATTGGGGGGCGGACTACGAGCAGTACTTC,CARRGHWGADYEQYF
TRBJ1-6,-,TRBV25-1,-,TGTGCCAGCAGTGAATATGAATCGGGACTCGAGCCCCTCCACTTT,CASSEYESGLEPLHF
TRBJ2-5,-,TRBV5-1,-,TGCGCCAGCAGCGTAGGGACGGCCCAAGAGACCCAGTACTTC,CASSVGTAQETQYF
TRBJ1-1,-,TRBV11-1,-,TGTGCCAGCAGCTTGGGACGGGGAACTGAAGCTTTCTTT,CASSLGRGTEAFF
TRBJ1-2,once,TRBV27,-,TGTGCCAGCGGATACCCCAGGGAAGGAGGCTACACCTTC,CASGYPREGGYTF
TRBJ2-3,-,TRBV7-3,TRBD2,TGTGCCAGCAGCTCGGGACTAGCGACAGATACGCAGTATTTT,CASSSGLATDTQYF